A single sample gave rise to the 31 T cell receptor beta chains below, sequenced in a study of T cells in Graves' hyperthyroidism and ophthalmopathy. Authors of the study amplified TCR beta CDR3 regions from RNA transcripts. First-round RT-PCR with HTBI primers amplified the TCR CDR3 region. TCRdb recomputed calls from the multiplex PCR reads with MiXCR, one row per CDR3 protein. Of roughly 400,000 distinct CDR3 sequences listed, more than 13% are singletons. Sequenced input: blood. Receptors originate from a man over 45 with Graves' ophthalmopathy.

This clonotype was seen repeatedly, ten times or more. The chain has TRBV19 and TRBJ2-7; TRBD2 matches at 8 bases. V was pared by 7 bases and J by 7 bases, with 15 bases of the junction left unmatched. Per germline, CDR1 LNHDA and CDR2 SQIVND (reference sequence). This CDR3 is built from 15 residues. This CDR3 is CASTDIGRASSEQYF. DNA of the CDR3: TGTGCCAGTACCGACATCGGGAGGGCCTCGTCTGAGCAGTACTTC.

The chain recombines TRBV6-1 with TRBJ2-1; TRBD2 matches at 12 bases. The length of the CDR3 is 12 residues. The germline CDR1 and CDR2 sequences are MNHNS and SASEGT. V lost 6 bases to trimming and J lost 12 bases; unmatched junction nucleotides: 3. CDR3 sequence: CASSGTSGPQFF. CDR3 nucleotide sequence: TGTGCCAGCAGCGGGACTAGCGGGCCGCAGTTCTTC.

In this sample, this clonotype turned up a few times. The J gene is TRBJ2-1, the V gene TRBV7-3; D is perhaps TRBD2 (7 bases). Germline V gene data show CDR1 as SGHTA and CDR2 as FQGTGA. CDR3 length equals 15 residues. V was pared by 2 bases and J by 6 bases, with 14 bases between. The CDR3 here is CASSLGGGGSNEQFF. The CDR3 DNA reads as TGTGCCAGCAGCTTAGGCGGGGGCGGGTCCAATGAGCAGTTCTTC.

The chain carries TRBV19 and TRBJ2-1; 12 nucleotides line up with TRBD2. V shed 6 bases, J shed 2 bases, and the junction held 11 bases outside the gene matches. The germline V gene has CDR1 LNHDA and CDR2 SQIVND (reference sequence). The CDR3 extends over 18 amino acids. CDR3 coding DNA: TGTGCCAGTAGCCTGGGACTAGCGGGTAGAGGCACCTACAATGAGCAGTTCTTC. This sequence encodes CASSLGLAGRGTYNEQFF.

This clonotype has a count of ten or more. The chain is built from TRBV27 and TRBJ2-1; TRBD2 matches at 10 bases. The CDR3 extends over 15 amino acids. V shed 4 bases and J 9 bases; nucleotides not matched to a gene: 9. The V gene's germline CDR1 is MNHEY and CDR2 SMNVEV (reference sequence). The CDR3 bases are TGTGCCAGCAGTTCGCTAGCGGGAGTATACGGTGAGCAGTTCTTC. It codes for CASSSLAGVYGEQFF.

This clonotype was observed many times. The chain recombines TRBV11-2 with TRBJ2-1; 10 bases are shared with TRBD2. The germline V gene encodes CDR1 SGHAT and CDR2 FQNNGV. The CDR3 spans 16 residues. After removal of 0 bases from V and 10 bases from J, the junction contained 9 bases not matched to a gene. CDR3 DNA: TGTGCCAGCAGCTTAGAATGGTCTAGCGGGAGCGGCGAGCAGTTCTTC. Translated: CASSLEWSSGSGEQFF.

This clonotype occurred many times. This chain joins TRBV18 and TRBJ2-2; perhaps TRBD1 as D (6 bases). The CDR3 runs to 15 residues. V was clipped by 3 bases and J by 1 base, with 9 bases between them. Germline V CDR1 and CDR2: KGHSH, LQKENI. DNA for the CDR3: TGTGCCAGCTCACCGTACAGGGAGAACACCGGGGAGCTGTTTTTT. Amino acids: CASSPYRENTGELFF.

This clonotype came up many times. The genes are TRBV9 and TRBJ1-2; possible D gene TRBD1, 6 bases. Between the trimmed V and J ends, which lost 5 bases and 3 bases, there was a span of 17 bases. Germline CDR1 is SGDLS and CDR2 is YYNGEE. The CDR3 consists of 15 residues. The CDR3 reads CASRKGGIGDYGYTF. CDR3 DNA sequence: TGTGCCAGCAGAAAAGGGGGGATAGGTGACTATGGCTACACCTTC. Full variable domain (missing parts from reference TRBV9 and TRBJ1-2): DSGVTQTPKHLITATGQRVTLRCSPRSGDLSVYWYQQSLDQGLQFLIQYYNGEERAKGNILERFSAQQFPDLHSELNLSSLELGDSALYFCASRKGGIGDYGYTFGSGTRLTVV.

In its sample, this clonotype was seen many times. V and J are TRBV12-3 or TRBV12-4 and TRBJ2-3; D is unclear. CDR3 length: 16 residues. V was cut by 8 bases and J by 2 bases, with 20 bases left in between. This CDR3 reads CASLPIESGPTDTQYF. The DNA for the CDR3 is TGTGCCAGCCTTCCTATTGAATCGGGCCCCACAGATACGCAGTATTTT.

This clonotype was picked up many times. V and J are TRBV3-1 and TRBJ2-1; 9 bases map to TRBD2. The CDR3 sequence is 16 residues long. Germline CDR1 reads LGHDT; CDR2 reads YNNKEL (reference sequence). J gave up 8 bases and V 1 base, and 9 bases lay outside the gene matches. The CDR3 sequence: CASSQVWAGGPDEQFF. The CDR3 DNA reads TGTGCCAGCAGCCAAGTATGGGCGGGAGGGCCTGATGAGCAGTTCTTC.

This clonotype was observed many times. The chain uses TRBV19 and TRBJ2-1, with 11 bases identical to TRBD2. Germline assignment: CDR1 LNHDA and CDR2 SQIVND (reference sequence). Germline trimming cut 1 base from V and 1 base from J; bases unmatched to any gene: 6. CDR3 size: 18 residues. This CDR3 reads CASSIGATSGRSYNEQFF. The CDR3 DNA follows: TGTGCCAGTAGTATAGGCGCTACTAGCGGGAGATCCTACAATGAGCAGTTCTTC. Supplemented by reference TRBV19 and TRBJ2-1, the full variable domain reads DGGITQSPKYLFRKEGQNVTLSCEQNLNHDAMYWYRQDPGQGLRLIYYSQIVNDFQKGDIAEGYSVSREKKESFPLTVTSAQKNPTAFYLCASSIGATSGRSYNEQFFGPGTRLTVL.

The J gene is TRBJ2-2, the V gene TRBV4-1, with D maybe TRBD2 (5 bases). The CDR3 has 15 amino acids. V was clipped by 4 bases and J by 4 bases, with 13 bases between them. Germline CDR1 is MGHRA and CDR2 is YSYEKL. CDR3 loop: CASSLPGSPTGELFF. In nucleotides, the CDR3 is TGCGCCAGCAGCCTGCCGGGAAGTCCCACCGGGGAGCTGTTTTTT.

This chain links TRBV20-1 with TRBJ2-3; D possibly corresponds to TRBD2 (5 bases). Germline V CDR1 and CDR2: DFQATT, SNEGSKA (reference sequence). The CDR3 extends over 16 amino acids. The germline V and J ends were trimmed by 0 bases and 1 base, with 14 bases remaining between them. CDR3 bases: TGCAGTGCTAGAGATCCCCTAAGTAGCGGCACAGATACGCAGTATTTT. It specifies CSARDPLSSGTDTQYF.

The gene calls are TRBV7-3 and TRBJ2-3; the match to TRBD2 covers 12 bases. The germline V gene encodes CDR1 SGHTA and CDR2 FQGTGA. This CDR3 spans 17 amino acids. V lost 2 bases and J lost 2; bases outside the gene matches: 5. CDR3 loop: CASSLGLAGGYTDTQYF. The CDR3 coding sequence is TGTGCCAGCAGCTTAGGCCTAGCGGGAGGGTACACAGATACGCAGTATTTT.

Turning to this clonotype: One junction end does not reproduce the germline sequence, and a read error may be involved. The V call is TRBV7-6, the J call TRBJ2-1, with 10 bases aligning to TRBD1. Germline V gene sequence: CDR1 SGHVS, CDR2 FNYEAQ. The CDR3 spans 15 residues. DNA for the CDR3: TGTGCCAACAGCGGCGGGACAGGGGCCTACAATGAGCAGTTCTTC. Protein sequence: CANSGGTGAYNEQFF.

As DNA, the CDR3 is TGTGCCAGCAGCTTAGACAGGATGGAGCAGTACTTC. Protein: CASSLDRMEQYF. The chain has TRBV7-9 and TRBJ2-7; tentatively, D is TRBD1 (5 bases). Germline V gives CDR1 SEHNR, CDR2 FQNEAQ (reference sequence). With 1 base removed from V and 7 bases from J, the gap between germline ends came to 8 bases. The CDR3 extends over 12 amino acids.

This clonotype was seen repeatedly, ten times or more. The chain recombines TRBV5-1 with TRBJ2-7, with 9 positions matching TRBD1. J was trimmed by 3 bases and V by 0 bases; bases with no gene match: 4. Germline assignment: CDR1 SGHRS and CDR2 YFSETQ. This CDR3 has 15 residues. The DNA of the CDR3 is TGCGCCAGCAGCTTGGACGGACAGGGGTTCTACGAGCAGTACTTC. Its translation: CASSLDGQGFYEQYF.

Of note for this clonotype: Possible read error: a much larger clone is one base away. The rearrangement joins TRBV20-1 to TRBJ2-1; no clear D gene. Trimming removed 0 bases from V and 10 bases from J, with 16 bases in between. This CDR3 comprises 14 residues. CDR1 and CDR2 (germline): DFQATT, SNEGSKA (reference sequence). The CDR3 loop is CSARDLINPREQFF. In DNA form, the CDR3 reads TGCAGTGCTAGAGATCTGATAAATCCACGCGAGCAGTTCTTC.

On this clonotype itself: A much more abundant neighbour one base away suggests this may be a read error. The V call is TRBV3-1, the J call TRBJ2-7; no firm D call. Per germline, CDR1 LGHDT and CDR2 YNNKEL (reference sequence). This CDR3 is built from 13 residues. In nucleotides, the CDR3 is TGTACCAGCAGCCAAGCAAACTCCTACGAGCAGTACTTC. The encoded protein is CTSSQANSYEQYF.

The V gene is TRBV27, the J gene TRBJ1-2; TRBD1 agrees at 8 bases. This CDR3 has 17 residues. V lost 3 bases to trimming and J lost 2 bases; unmatched junction nucleotides: 11. In germline, CDR1 is MNHEY, CDR2 SMNVEV (reference sequence). CDR3 protein: CASSFLDRVKRNYGYTF. The DNA of the CDR3 is TGTGCCAGCAGTTTCCTGGACAGGGTGAAGAGGAACTATGGCTACACCTTC.

This chain joins TRBV11-2 and TRBJ1-1; D may be TRBD1 (6 bases). Germline V gene data show CDR1 as SGHAT and CDR2 as FQNNGV. The CDR3 runs to 15 residues. Trimming left V 5 bases short and J 3 bases short, with 16 bases between. The chain's CDR3 is CASSPPDSPDTEAFF. CDR3 DNA: TGTGCCAGCAGCCCACCGGACAGTCCGGACACTGAAGCTTTCTTT. Together with reference TRBV11-2 and TRBJ1-1, the CDR3 gives the full variable domain: EAGVAQSPRYKIIEKRQSVAFWCNPISGHATLYWYQQILGQGPKLLIQFQNNGVVDDSQLPKDRFSAERLKGVDSTLKIQPAKLEDSAVYLCASSPPDSPDTEAFFGQGTRLTVV.

This clonotype was found many times. The chain is built from TRBV20-1 and TRBJ2-3; D gene unclear. The CDR3 contains 14 residues. The germline V gene encodes CDR1 DFQATT and CDR2 SNEGSKA (reference sequence). The ends were cut back, 8 bases at V and 5 bases at J, with 20 bases in the middle. CDR3 coding DNA: TGCAGTTTTCGGCGGAGAGACTCTTTAGATACGCAGTATTTT. Protein sequence: CSFRRRDSLDTQYF.

In its sample, this clonotype was seen many times. V and J are TRBV12-3 or TRBV12-4 and TRBJ1-4; D perhaps matches TRBD1 (6 bases). Trimming removed 7 bases from V and 8 bases from J, with 14 bases in between. CDR3 length: 13 residues. The DNA of the CDR3 is TGTGCCAGCACAAGGGGGGTTGGGGAAAAACTGTTTTTT. Protein product: CASTRGVGEKLFF.

This clonotype has a handful of counts. The rearrangement links TRBV9 to TRBJ2-3, with D possibly matching TRBD1 (7 bases). The CDR3 has 19 residues. V dropped 0 bases and J dropped 6 bases, with 26 bases sitting between them. Germline V gives CDR1 SGDLS, CDR2 YYNGEE. CDR3 DNA: TGTGCCAGCAGCGTAGGAACAGGGGCCGGGGGAGCCTTCGTGGATACGCAGTATTTT. Translated, it gives CASSVGTGAGGAFVDTQYF.

The chain links TRBV19 to TRBJ1-2; TRBD1 aligns across 9 bases. Germline trimming cut 1 base from V and 4 bases from J; bases unmatched to any gene: 7. CDR1 and CDR2 (germline): LNHDA, SQIVND (reference sequence). This CDR3 contains 16 residues. CDR3 DNA: TGTGCCAGTAGTATAGGAAACAGGGGGCTTGGCTATGGCTACACCTTC. As protein: CASSIGNRGLGYGYTF.

This clonotype came up many times. The chain employs TRBV24-1 and TRBJ2-3; D is uncertain. With 4 bases removed from V and 0 bases from J, the gap between germline ends came to 16 bases. The germline V gene encodes CDR1 KGHDR and CDR2 SFDVKD. The CDR3 runs 17 residues. The CDR3 sequence: CATSDPTRRDSTDTQYF. DNA of the CDR3: TGTGCCACCAGTGACCCGACCAGGAGAGACAGCACAGATACGCAGTATTTT.

In this sample, this clonotype turned up a few times. CDR3 bases: TGTGCCAGCAGCCTCGCCGATCAGCCCCAGCATTTT. Residues: CASSLADQPQHF. The chain joins TRBV3-1 to TRBJ1-5; D gene uncertain. Trimming left V 4 bases short and J 5 bases short, with 6 bases between. The CDR3 sequence is 12 residues long. CDR1 is LGHDT, CDR2 YNNKEL, per germline (reference sequence).

The rearrangement links TRBV25-1 to TRBJ2-2; 9 nucleotides line up with TRBD2. Looked up from germline, CDR1 is MGHDK and CDR2 is SYGVNS. This CDR3 region has 17 residues. After removal of 2 bases from V and 6 bases from J, the junction contained 10 bases not matched to a gene. The CDR3, as DNA: TGTGCCAGCAGTGAACCCGGGGCTAGCGGGAAGGCCGGGGAGCTGTTTTTT. Amino acids: CASSEPGASGKAGELFF.

This chain connects TRBV12-3 or TRBV12-4 to TRBJ2-1; D is undetermined. CDR3 size: 11 residues. Trimming stripped 6 bases from V and 9 bases from J, with 9 bases between. This CDR3 is CASSAFSEQFF. CDR3 DNA: TGTGCCAGCAGCGCCTTCAGTGAGCAGTTCTTC.

The V call is TRBV2, the J call TRBJ2-7; 9 bases map to TRBD1. Per germline, CDR1 SNHLY and CDR2 FYNNEI. The CDR3 totals 16 residues. V lost 4 bases, J lost 2 bases, and 9 bases stayed unmatched. CDR3 residues: CASSAVTGGTAYEQYF. The CDR3, as DNA: TGTGCCAGCAGTGCGGTGACAGGGGGGACGGCCTACGAGCAGTACTTC. Full variable domain (rest looked up from reference TRBV2 and TRBJ2-7): EPEVTQTPSHQVTQMGQEVILRCVPISNHLYFYWYRQILGQKVEFLVSFYNNEISEKSEIFDDQFSVERPDGSNFTLKIRSTKLEDSAMYFCASSAVTGGTAYEQYFGPGTRLTVT.

This clonotype was seen many times. This chain uses TRBV30 with TRBJ1-2; possible D gene TRBD1, 5 bases. The V end lost 1 base, the J end lost 2 bases, and 11 bases lay between the germline ends. Per germline, CDR1 GTSNPN and CDR2 SVGIG (reference sequence). This CDR3 region has 14 residues. CDR3 DNA: TGTGCCTGGAGTGACAGGCCCATAAACTATGGCTACACCTTC. Translation: CAWSDRPINYGYTF.